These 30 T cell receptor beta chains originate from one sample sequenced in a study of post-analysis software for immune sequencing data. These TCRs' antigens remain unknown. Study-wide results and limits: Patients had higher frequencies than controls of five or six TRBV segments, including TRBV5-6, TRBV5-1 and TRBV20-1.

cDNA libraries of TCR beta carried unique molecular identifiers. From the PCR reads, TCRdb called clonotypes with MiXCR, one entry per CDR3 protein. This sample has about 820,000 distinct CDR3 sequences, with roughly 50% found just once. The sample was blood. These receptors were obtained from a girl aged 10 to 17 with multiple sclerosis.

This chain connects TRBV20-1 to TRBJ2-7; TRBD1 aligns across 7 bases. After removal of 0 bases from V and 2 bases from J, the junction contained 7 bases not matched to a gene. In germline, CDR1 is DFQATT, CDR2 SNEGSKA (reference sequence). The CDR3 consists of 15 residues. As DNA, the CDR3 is TGCAGTGCTAGAGATAAGTACAGGGGCGCCTACGAGCAGTACTTC. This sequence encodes CSARDKYRGAYEQYF.

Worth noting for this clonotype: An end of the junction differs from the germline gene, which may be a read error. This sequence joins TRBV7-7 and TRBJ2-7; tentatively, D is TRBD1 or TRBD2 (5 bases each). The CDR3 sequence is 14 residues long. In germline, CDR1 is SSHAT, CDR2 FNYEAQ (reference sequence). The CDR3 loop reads CASSPQLVGELLYF. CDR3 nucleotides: TGTGCTAGCAGCCCGCAGCTTGTGGGGGAGCTTTTGTACTTC. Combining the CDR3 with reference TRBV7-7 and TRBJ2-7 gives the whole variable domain GAGVSQSPRYKVTKRGQDVTLRCDPISSHATLYWYQQALGQGPEFLTYFNYEAQPDKSGLPSDRFSAERPEGSISTLTIQRTEQRDSAMYRCASSPQLVGELLYFGPGTRLTVT.

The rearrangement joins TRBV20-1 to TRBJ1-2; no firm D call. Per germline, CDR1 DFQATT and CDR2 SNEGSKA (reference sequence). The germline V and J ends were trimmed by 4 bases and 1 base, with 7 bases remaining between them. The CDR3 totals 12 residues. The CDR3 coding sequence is TGCAGTGCTAAAATATTTAACTATGGCTACACCTTC. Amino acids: CSAKIFNYGYTF.

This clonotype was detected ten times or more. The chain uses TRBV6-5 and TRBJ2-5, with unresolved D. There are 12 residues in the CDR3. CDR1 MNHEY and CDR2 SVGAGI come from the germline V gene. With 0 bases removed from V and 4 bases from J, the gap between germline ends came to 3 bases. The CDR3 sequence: CASSYSGETQYF. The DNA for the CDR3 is TGTGCCAGCAGTTACTCCGGAGAGACCCAGTACTTC.

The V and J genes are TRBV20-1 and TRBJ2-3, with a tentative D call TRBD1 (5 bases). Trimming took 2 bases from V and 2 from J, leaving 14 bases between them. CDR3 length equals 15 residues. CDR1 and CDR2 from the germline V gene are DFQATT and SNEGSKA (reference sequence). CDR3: CSARRSTAFTDTQYF. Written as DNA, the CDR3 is TGCAGTGCTAGACGCTCGACAGCTTTCACAGATACGCAGTATTTT.

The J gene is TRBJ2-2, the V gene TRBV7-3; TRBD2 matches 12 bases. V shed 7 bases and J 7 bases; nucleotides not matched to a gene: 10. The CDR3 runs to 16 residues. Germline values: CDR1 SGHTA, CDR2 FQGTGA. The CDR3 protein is CASTLAGGPGGGELFF. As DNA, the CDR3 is TGTGCCAGCACCCTAGCGGGGGGGCCTGGAGGCGGGGAGCTGTTTTTT.

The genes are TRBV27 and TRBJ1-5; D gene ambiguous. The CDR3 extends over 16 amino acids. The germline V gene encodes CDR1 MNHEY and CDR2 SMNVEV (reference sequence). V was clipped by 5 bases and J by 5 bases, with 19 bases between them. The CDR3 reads CASSPRDMRVYQPQHF. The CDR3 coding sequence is TGTGCCAGCAGTCCGAGAGATATGAGGGTGTATCAGCCCCAGCATTTT.

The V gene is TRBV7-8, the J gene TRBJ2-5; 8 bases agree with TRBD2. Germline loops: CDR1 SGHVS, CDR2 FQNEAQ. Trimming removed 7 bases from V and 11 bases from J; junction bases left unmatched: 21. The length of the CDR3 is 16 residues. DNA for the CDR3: TGTGCCAGCAACCTTCCCTCGGGGGGGAATCTGGGGGAGCAGTACTTC. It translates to CASNLPSGGNLGEQYF.

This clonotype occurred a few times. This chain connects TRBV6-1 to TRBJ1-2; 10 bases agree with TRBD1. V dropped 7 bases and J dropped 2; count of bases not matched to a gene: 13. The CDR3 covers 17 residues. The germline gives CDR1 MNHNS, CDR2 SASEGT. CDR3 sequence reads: CASTKRASGQGNYGYTF. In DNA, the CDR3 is TGTGCCAGCACTAAGAGGGCTTCGGGACAGGGGAACTATGGCTACACCTTC.

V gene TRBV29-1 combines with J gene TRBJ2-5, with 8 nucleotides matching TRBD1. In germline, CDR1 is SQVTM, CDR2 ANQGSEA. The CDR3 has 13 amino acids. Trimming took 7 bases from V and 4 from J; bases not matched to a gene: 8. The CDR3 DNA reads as TGCAGCGGTCGCGGACAGGGTGGAGAGACCCAGTACTTC. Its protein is CSGRGQGGETQYF.

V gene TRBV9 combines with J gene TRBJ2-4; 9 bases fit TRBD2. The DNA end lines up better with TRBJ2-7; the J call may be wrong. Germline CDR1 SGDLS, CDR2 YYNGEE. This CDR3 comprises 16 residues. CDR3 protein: CASSPRRASGIYEQYF. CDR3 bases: TGTGCCAGCAGCCCTCGCCGGGCTAGCGGGATCTACGAGCAGTACTTC.

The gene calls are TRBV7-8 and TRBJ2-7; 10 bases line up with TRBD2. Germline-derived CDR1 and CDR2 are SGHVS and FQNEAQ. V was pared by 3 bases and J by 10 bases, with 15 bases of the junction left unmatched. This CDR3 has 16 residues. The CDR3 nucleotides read TGTGCCAGCAGCTTCACGACAGCGGGAGGGCCTATTTTTCAGTACTTC. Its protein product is CASSFTTAGGPIFQYF.

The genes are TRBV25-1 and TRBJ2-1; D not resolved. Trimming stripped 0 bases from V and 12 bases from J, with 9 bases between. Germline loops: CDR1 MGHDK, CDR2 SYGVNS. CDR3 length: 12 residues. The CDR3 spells CASSEYGFGQFF. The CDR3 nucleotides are TGTGCCAGCAGTGAATACGGATTTGGGCAGTTCTTC.

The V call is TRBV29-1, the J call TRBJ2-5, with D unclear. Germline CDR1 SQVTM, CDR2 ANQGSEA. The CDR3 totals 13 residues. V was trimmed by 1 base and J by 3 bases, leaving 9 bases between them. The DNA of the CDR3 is TGCAGCGTTGAAGGGCGGCGAGAAGAGACCCAGTACTTC. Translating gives CSVEGRREETQYF.

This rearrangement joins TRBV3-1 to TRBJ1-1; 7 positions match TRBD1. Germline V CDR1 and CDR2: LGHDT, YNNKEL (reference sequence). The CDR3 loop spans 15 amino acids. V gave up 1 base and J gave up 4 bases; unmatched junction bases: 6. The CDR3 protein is CASSQGRRGATEAFF. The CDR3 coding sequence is TGTGCCAGCAGCCAAGGTCGCAGGGGGGCCACTGAAGCTTTCTTT.

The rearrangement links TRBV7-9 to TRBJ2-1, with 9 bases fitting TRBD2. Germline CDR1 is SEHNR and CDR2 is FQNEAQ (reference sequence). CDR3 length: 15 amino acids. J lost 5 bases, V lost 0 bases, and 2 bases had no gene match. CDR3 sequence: CASSLAASGDNEQFF. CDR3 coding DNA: TGTGCCAGCAGCTTAGCTGCTAGCGGGGACAATGAGCAGTTCTTC.

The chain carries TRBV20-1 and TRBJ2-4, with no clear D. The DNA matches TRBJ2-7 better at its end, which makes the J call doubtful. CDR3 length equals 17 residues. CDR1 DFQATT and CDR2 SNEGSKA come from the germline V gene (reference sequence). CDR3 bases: TGCAGTGCTAGAGATCTAGTTAGCAAAGGAGTTGTGTACGAGCAGTACTTC. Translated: CSARDLVSKGVVYEQYF.

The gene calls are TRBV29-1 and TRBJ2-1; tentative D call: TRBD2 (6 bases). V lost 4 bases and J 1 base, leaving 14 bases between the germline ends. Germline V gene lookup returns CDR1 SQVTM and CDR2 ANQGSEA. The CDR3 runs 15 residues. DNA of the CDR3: TGCAGCGTTGCCAAAAAACGGGGGTCCTACAATGAGCAGTTCTTC. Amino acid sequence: CSVAKKRGSYNEQFF.

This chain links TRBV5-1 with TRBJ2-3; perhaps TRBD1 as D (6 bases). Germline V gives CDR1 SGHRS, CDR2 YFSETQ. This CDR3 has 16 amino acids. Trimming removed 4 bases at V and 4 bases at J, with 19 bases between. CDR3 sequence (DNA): TGCGCCAGCAGCCCCATAGGGGGAGTTCACGCAGATACGCAGTATTTT. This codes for CASSPIGGVHADTQYF.

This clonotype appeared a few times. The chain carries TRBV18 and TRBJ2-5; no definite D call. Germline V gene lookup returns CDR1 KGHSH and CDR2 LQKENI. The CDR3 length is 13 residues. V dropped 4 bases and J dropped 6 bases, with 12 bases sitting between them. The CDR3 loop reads CASSLEVRKTQYF. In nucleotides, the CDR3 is TGTGCCAGCTCACTAGAGGTGAGGAAGACCCAGTACTTC.

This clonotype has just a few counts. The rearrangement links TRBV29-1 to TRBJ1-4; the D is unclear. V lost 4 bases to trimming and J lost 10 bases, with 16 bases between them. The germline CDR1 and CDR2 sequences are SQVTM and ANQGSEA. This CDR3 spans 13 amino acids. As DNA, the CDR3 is TGCAGCGTTGTGGCCACCCCGGTTGGAAAACTGTTTTTT. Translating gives CSVVATPVGKLFF.

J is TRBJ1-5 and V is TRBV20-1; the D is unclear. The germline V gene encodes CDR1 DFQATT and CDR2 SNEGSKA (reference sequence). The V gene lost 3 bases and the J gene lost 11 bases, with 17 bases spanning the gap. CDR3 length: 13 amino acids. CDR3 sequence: CSASSHLRGAQHF. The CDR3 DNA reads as TGCAGTGCTAGTTCTCACCTCAGAGGAGCCCAGCATTTT.

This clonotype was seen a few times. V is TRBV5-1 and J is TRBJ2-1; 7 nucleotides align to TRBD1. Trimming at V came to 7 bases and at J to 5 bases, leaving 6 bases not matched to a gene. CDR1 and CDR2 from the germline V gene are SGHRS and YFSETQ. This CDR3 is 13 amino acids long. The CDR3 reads CASGQGTDNEQFF. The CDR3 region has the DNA TGCGCCAGCGGACAAGGGACAGACAATGAGCAGTTCTTC.

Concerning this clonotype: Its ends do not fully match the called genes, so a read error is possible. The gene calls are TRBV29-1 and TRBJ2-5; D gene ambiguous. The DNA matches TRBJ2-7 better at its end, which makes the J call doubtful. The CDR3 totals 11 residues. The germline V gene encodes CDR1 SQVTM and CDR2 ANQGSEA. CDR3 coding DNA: TGCAGCGCTGAATTTGGTGCCGAGCAGTACTTC. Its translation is CSAEFGAEQYF.

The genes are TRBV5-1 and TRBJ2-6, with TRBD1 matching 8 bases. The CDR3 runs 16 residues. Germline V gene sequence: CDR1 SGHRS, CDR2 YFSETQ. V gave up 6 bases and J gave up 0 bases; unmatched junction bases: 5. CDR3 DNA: TGCGCCAGCATAGGGACAGGATCCTCTGGGGCCAACGTCCTGACTTTC. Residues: CASIGTGSSGANVLTF.

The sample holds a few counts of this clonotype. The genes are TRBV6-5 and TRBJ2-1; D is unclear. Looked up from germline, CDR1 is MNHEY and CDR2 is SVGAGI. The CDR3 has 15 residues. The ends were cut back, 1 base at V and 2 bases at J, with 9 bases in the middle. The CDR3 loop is CASSYWAATYNEQFF. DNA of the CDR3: TGTGCCAGCAGTTACTGGGCGGCCACCTACAATGAGCAGTTCTTC.

CDR3 in amino acids: CASSPGVCYGYTF. The CDR3 region has the DNA TGTGCCAGCAGCCCGGGGGTCTGCTATGGCTACACCTTC. The gene calls are TRBV5-6 and TRBJ1-2; perhaps TRBD1 as D (5 bases). The CDR3 spans 13 residues. Germline V gene lookup returns CDR1 SGHDT and CDR2 YYEEEE. The V end lost 4 bases, the J end lost 4 bases, and 11 bases lay between the germline ends.

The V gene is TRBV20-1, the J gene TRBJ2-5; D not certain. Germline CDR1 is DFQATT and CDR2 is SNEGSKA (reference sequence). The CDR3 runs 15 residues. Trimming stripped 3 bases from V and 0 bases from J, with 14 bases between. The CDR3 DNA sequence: TGCAGTGCTAGGGGTAACGGTAACTACCAAGAGACCCAGTACTTC. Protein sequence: CSARGNGNYQETQYF.

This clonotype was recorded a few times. The CDR3, as DNA: TGTGCCAGCAGGGGCGGGAGGAACTCCCCCAGTTCCACTGAGCAGTTCTTC. Amino acids: CASRGGRNSPSSTEQFF. V usage is TRBV7-9 and J usage is TRBJ2-1, with 8 positions matching TRBD2. The junction had 19 bases not matched to a gene; V was cut back by 6 bases and J by 9 bases. This CDR3 has 17 residues. Germline lookup yields CDR1 SEHNR and CDR2 FQNEAQ (reference sequence).

CDR3: CASSPVAGGPNEQYF. The DNA for the CDR3 is TGTGCCAGCAGCCCCGTAGCGGGGGGGCCTAATGAGCAGTACTTC. The chain carries TRBV7-9 and TRBJ2-7, with TRBD2 matching over 11 bases. The CDR3 is 15 amino acids. The germline gives CDR1 SEHNR, CDR2 FQNEAQ (reference sequence). With V trimmed by 5 bases and J by 7 bases, 10 bases remained unmatched.